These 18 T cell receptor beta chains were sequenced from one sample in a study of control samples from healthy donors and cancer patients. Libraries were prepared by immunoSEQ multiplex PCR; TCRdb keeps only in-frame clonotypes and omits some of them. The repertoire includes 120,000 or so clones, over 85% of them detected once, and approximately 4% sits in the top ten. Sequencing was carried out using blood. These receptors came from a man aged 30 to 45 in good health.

Here the CDR3 DNA reads TGCGCCAGCAGCCAAGATAGGGGGGGCCATCCCTACGAGCAGTACTTC. Encoded protein: CASSQDRGGHPYEQYF. V is TRBV4-3 and J is TRBJ2-7, with D tentatively TRBD2 (7 bases). Trimming left V 0 bases short and J 2 bases short, with 14 bases between. The V gene's germline CDR1 is LGHNA and CDR2 YSLEER. The CDR3 extends over 16 amino acids.

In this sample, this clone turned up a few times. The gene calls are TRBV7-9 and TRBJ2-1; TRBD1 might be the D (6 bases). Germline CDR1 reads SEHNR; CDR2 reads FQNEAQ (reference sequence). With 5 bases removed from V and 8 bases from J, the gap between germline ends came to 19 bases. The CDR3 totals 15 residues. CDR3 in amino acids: CASSVRPTGFDEQFF. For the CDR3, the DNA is TGTGCCAGCAGCGTACGTCCAACAGGGTTCGATGAGCAGTTCTTC.

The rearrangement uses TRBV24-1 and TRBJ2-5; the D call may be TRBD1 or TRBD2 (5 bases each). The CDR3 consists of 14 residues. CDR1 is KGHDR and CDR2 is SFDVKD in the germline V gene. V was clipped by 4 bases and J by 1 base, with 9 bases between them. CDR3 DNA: TGTGCCACCAGTGACTCGGGGACCCAAGAGACCCAGTACTTC. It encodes CATSDSGTQETQYF.

CDR3 DNA sequence: TGCGCCAGCAGCCAAGATAGGGGAAGGGAGCAGTTCTTC. Protein sequence: CASSQDRGREQFF. The chain carries TRBV4-1 and TRBJ2-1; TRBD1 might be the D (5 bases). Germline V gene data show CDR1 as MGHRA and CDR2 as YSYEKL. The V end lost 0 bases, the J end lost 10 bases, and 10 bases lay between the germline ends. The CDR3 extends over 13 amino acids.

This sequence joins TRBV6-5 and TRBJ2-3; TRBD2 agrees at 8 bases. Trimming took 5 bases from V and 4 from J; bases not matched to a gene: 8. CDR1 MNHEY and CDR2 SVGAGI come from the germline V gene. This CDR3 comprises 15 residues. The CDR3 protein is CASSHLAGASDTQYF. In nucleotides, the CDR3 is TGTGCCAGCAGTCATCTAGCGGGTGCGTCAGATACGCAGTATTTT.

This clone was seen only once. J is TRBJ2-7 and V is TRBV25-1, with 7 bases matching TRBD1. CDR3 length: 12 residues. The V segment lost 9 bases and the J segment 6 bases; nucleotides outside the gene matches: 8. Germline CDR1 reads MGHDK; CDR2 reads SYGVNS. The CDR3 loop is CASRQGPGEQYF. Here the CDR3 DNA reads TGTGCCAGTCGACAGGGACCGGGCGAGCAGTACTTC.

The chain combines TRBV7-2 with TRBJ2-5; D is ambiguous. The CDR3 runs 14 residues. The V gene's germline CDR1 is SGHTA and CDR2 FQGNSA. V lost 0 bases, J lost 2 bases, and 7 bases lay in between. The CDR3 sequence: CASSLAGTQETQYF. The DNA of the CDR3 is TGTGCCAGCAGCTTAGCAGGCACACAAGAGACCCAGTACTTC.

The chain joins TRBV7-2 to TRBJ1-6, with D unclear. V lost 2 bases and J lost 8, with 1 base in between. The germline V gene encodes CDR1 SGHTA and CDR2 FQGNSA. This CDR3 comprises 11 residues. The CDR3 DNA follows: TGTGCCAGCAGCTTATATTCACCCCTCCACTTT. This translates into CASSLYSPLHF.

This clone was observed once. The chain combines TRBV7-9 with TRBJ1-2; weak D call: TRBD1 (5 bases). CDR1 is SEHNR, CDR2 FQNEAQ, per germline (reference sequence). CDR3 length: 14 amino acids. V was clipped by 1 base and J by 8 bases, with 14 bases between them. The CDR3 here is CASSLEARGPGYTF. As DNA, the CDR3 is TGTGCCAGCAGCTTAGAGGCAAGGGGACCGGGCTACACCTTC.

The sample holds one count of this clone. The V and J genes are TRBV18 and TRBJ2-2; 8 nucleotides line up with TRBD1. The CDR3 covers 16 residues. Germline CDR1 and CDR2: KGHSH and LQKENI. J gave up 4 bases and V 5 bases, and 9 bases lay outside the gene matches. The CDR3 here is CASSSSGGRGTGELFF. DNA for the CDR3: TGTGCCAGCTCATCTTCAGGGGGCCGGGGCACCGGGGAGCTGTTTTTT. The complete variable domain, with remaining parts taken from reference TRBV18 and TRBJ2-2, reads NAGVMQNPRHLVRRRGQEARLRCSPMKGHSHVYWYRQLPEEGLKFMVYLQKENIIDESGMPKERFSAEFPKEGPSILRIQQVVRGDSAAYFCASSSSGGRGTGELFFGEGSRLTVL.

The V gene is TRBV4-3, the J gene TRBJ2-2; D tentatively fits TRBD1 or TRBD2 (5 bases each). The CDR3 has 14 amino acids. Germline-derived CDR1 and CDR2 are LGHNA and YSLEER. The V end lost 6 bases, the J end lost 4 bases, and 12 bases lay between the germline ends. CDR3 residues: CASSPGPSTGELFF. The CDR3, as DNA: TGCGCCAGCAGTCCGGGACCCTCCACCGGGGAGCTGTTTTTT.

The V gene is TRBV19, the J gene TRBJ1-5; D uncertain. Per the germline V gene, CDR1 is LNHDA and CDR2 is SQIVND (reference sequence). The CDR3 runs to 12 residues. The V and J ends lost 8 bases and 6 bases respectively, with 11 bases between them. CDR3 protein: CASWAPPQPQHF. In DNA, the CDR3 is TGTGCCAGTTGGGCCCCTCCTCAGCCCCAGCATTTT.

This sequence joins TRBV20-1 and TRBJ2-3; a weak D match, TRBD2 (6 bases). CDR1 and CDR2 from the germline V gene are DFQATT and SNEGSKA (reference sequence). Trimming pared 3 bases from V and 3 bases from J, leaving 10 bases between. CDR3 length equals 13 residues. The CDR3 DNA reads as TGCAGTGCTAGTGGGGGGATTACAGATACGCAGTATTTT. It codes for CSASGGITDTQYF.

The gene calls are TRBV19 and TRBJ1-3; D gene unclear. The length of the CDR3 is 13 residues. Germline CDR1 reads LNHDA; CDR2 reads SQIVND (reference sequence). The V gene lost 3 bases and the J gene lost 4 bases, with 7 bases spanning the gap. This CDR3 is CASSIFLGNTIYF. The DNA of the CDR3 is TGTGCCAGTAGTATTTTCCTCGGAAACACCATATATTTT.

The DNA of the CDR3 is TGTGCCACCAGTGATAAGAATTACAATGAGCAGTTCTTC. This sequence encodes CATSDKNYNEQFF. The rearrangement joins TRBV24-1 to TRBJ2-1; no clear D gene. With 3 bases removed from V and 4 bases from J, the gap between germline ends came to 6 bases. CDR1 is KGHDR, CDR2 SFDVKD, per germline. The length of the CDR3 is 13 residues.

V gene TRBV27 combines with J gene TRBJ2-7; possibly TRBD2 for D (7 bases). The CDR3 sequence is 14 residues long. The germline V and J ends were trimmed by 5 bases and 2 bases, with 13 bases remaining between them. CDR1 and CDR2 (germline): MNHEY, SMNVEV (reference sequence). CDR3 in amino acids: CASSGGGTPYEQYF. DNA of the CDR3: TGTGCCAGCAGTGGGGGGGGCACCCCCTACGAGCAGTACTTC.

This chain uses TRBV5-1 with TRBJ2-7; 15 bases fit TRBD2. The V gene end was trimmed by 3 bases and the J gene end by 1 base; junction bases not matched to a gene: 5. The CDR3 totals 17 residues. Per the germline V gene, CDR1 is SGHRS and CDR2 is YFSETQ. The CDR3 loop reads CASSWGLAGGPSYEQYF. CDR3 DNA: TGCGCCAGCAGCTGGGGACTAGCGGGGGGACCTTCCTACGAGCAGTACTTC.

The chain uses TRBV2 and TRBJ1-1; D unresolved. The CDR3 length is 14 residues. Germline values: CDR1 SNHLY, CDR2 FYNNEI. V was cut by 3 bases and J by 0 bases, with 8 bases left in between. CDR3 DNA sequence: TGTGCCAGCAGTGAGTTCCCTGTGAACACTGAAGCTTTCTTT. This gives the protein CASSEFPVNTEAFF.